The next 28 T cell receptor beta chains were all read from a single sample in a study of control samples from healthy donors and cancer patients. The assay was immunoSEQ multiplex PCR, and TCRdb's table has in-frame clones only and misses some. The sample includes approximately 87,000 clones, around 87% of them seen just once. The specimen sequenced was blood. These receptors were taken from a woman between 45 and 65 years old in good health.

The CDR3 sequence is CASSVQGEKLFF. The DNA for the CDR3 is TGTGCCAGCAGTGTCCAGGGGGAAAAACTGTTTTTT. This chain uses TRBV2 with TRBJ1-4; D is perhaps TRBD1 (6 bases). The V and J ends lost 4 bases and 8 bases respectively, with 8 bases between them. The germline CDR1 and CDR2 sequences are SNHLY and FYNNEI. The CDR3 totals 12 residues.

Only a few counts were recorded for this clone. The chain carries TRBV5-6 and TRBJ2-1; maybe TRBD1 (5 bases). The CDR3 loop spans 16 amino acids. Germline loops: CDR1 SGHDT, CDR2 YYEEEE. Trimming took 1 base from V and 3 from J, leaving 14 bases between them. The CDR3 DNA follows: TGTGCCAGCAGCTTGAGGGCAGGGCGAATCTACAATGAGCAGTTCTTC. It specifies CASSLRAGRIYNEQFF.

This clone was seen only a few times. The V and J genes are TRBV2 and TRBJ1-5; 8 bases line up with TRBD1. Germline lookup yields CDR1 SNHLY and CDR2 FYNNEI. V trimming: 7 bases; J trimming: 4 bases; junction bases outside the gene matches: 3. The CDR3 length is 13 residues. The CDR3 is CASTGQGNQPQHF. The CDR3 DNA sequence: TGTGCCAGCACCGGACAGGGTAATCAGCCCCAGCATTTT. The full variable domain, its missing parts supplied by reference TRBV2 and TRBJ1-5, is EPEVTQTPSHQVTQMGQEVILRCVPISNHLYFYWYRQILGQKVEFLVSFYNNEISEKSEIFDDQFSVERPDGSNFTLKIRSTKLEDSAMYFCASTGQGNQPQHFGDGTRLSIL.

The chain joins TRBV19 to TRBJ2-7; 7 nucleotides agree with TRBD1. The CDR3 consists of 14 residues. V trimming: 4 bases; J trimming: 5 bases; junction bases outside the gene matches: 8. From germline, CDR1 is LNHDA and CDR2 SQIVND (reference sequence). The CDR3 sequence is CASSKGDSRHEQYF. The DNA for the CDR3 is TGTGCCAGTAGTAAAGGGGACAGTCGGCACGAGCAGTACTTC.

For the CDR3, the DNA is TGTGCCAGTAGGGGAGGTCAGGGAGGTCCAGATACGCAGTATTTT. Translated, it gives CASRGGQGGPDTQYF. The chain is built from TRBV19 and TRBJ2-3, with a tentative D call TRBD2 (6 bases). The CDR3 is 15 residues long. Germline loops: CDR1 LNHDA, CDR2 SQIVND (reference sequence). V dropped 6 bases and J dropped 4 bases, with 17 bases sitting between them.

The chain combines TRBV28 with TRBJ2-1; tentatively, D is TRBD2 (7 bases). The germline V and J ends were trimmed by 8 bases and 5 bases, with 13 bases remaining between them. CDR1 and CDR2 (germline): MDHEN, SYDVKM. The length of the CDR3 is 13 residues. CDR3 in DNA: TGTGCCAGCCGGGGGGCTAACCACAATGAGCAGTTCTTC. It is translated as CASRGANHNEQFF.

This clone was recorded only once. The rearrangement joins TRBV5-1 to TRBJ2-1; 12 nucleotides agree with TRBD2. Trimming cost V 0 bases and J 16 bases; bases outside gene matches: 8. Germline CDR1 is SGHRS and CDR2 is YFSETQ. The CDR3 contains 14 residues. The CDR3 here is CASSLEASGGVHFF. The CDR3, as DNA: TGCGCCAGCAGCTTGGAGGCTAGCGGGGGGGTCCATTTCTTC.

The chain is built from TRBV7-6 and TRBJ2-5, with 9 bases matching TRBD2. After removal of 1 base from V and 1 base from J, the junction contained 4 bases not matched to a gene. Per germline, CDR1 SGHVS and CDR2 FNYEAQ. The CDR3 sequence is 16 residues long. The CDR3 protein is CASSLVAAGGQETQYF. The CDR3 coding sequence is TGTGCCAGCAGCTTAGTGGCAGCGGGGGGCCAAGAGACCCAGTACTTC. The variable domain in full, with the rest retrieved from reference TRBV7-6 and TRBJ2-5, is GAGVSQSPRYKVTKRGQDVALRCDPISGHVSLYWYRQALGQGPEFLTYFNYEAQQDKSGLPNDRFSAERPEGSISTLTIQRTEQRDSAMYRCASSLVAAGGQETQYFGPGTRLLVL.

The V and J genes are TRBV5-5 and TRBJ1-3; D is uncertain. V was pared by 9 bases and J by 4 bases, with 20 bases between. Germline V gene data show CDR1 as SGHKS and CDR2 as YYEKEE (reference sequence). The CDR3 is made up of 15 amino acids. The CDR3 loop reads CATGGPLREGNTIYF. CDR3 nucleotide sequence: TGTGCCACCGGAGGACCCTTAAGAGAAGGAAACACCATATATTTT.

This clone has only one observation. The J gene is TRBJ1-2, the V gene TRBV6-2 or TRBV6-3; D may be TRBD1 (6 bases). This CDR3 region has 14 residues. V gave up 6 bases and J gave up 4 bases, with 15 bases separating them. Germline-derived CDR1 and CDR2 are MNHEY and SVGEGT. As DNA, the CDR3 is TGTGCCAGCAGCAACCACAGGGTTCCCTATGGCTACACCTTC. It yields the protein CASSNHRVPYGYTF.

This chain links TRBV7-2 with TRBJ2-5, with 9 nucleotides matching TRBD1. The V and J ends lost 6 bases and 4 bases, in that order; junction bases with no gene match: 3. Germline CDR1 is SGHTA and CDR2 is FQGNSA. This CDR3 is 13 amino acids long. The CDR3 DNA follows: TGTGCCAGCAGACAGGGGGCCGTAGAGACCCAGTACTTC. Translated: CASRQGAVETQYF.

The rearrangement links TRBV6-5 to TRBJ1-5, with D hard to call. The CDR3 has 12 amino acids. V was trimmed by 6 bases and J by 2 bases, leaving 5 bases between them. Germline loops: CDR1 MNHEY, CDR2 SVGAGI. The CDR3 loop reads CASSEGNQPQHF. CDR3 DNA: TGTGCCAGCAGCGAGGGCAATCAGCCCCAGCATTTT.

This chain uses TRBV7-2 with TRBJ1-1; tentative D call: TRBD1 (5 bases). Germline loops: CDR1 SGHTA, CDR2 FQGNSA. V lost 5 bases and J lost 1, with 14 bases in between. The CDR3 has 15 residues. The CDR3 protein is CASSDQGVANTEAFF. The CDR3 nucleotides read TGTGCCAGCAGCGACCAGGGAGTCGCGAACACTGAAGCTTTCTTT.

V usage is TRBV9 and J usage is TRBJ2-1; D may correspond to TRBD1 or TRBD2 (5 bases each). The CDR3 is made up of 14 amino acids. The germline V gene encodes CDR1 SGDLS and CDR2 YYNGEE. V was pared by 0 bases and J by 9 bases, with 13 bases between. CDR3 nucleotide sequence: TGTGCCAGCAGCGTAGGGGACGGCGACGGTGAGCAGTTCTTC. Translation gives CASSVGDGDGEQFF.

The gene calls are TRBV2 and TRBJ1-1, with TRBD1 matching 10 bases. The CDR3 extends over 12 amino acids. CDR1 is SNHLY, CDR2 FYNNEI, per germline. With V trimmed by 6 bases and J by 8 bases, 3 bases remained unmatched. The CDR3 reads CASRGGQGEAFF. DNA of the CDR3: TGTGCCAGCAGGGGGGGACAGGGGGAAGCTTTCTTT.

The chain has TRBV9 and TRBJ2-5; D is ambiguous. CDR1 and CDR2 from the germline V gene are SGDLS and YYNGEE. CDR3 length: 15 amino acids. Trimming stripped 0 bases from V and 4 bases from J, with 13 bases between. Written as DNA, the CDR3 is TGTGCCAGCAGCGTAGGGACCAATAGAGGAGAGACCCAGTACTTC. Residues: CASSVGTNRGETQYF.

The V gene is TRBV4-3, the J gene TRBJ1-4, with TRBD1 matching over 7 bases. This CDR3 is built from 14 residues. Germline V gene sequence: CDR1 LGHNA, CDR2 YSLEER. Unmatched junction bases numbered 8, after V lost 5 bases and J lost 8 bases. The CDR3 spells CASSTNRGREKLFF. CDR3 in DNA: TGCGCCAGCAGCACAAACAGGGGTCGCGAAAAACTGTTTTTT.

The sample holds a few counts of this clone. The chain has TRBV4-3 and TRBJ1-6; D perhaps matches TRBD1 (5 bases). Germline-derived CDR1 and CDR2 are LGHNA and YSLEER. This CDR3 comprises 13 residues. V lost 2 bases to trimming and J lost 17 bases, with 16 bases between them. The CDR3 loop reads CASSQRFQGEIHF. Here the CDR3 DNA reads TGCGCCAGCAGCCAACGATTCCAGGGAGAGATCCACTTT.

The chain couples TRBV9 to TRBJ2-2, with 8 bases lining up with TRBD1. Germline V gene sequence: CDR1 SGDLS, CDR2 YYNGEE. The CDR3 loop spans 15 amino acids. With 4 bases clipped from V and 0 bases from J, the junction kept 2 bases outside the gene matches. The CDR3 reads CASSLGQANTGELFF. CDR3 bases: TGTGCCAGCAGCCTGGGACAGGCGAACACCGGGGAGCTGTTTTTT.

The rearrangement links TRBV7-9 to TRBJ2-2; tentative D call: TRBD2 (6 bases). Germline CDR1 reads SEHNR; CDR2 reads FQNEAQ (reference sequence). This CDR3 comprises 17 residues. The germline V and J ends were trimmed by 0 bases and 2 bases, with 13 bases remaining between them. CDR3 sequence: CASSLADGGTNTGELFF. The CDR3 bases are TGTGCCAGCAGCTTAGCTGATGGGGGGACCAACACCGGGGAGCTGTTTTTT.

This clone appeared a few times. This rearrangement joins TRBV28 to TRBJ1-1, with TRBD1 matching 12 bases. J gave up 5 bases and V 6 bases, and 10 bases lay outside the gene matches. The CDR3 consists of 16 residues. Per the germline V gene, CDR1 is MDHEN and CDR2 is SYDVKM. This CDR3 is CASSPWGQGARTEAFF. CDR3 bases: TGTGCCAGCAGCCCCTGGGGACAGGGGGCGCGGACTGAAGCTTTCTTT.

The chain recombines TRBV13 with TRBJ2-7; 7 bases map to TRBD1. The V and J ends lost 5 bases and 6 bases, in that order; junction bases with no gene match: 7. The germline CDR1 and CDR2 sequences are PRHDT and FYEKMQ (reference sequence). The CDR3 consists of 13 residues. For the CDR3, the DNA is TGTGCCAGCAGCCCGGGACAGTTCGGCGAGCAGTACTTC. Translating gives CASSPGQFGEQYF.

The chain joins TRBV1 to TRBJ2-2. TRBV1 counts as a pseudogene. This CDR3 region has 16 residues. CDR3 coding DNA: TGCACCAGCAGCCAAGTAGTGGCAGGGAGTACCGGGGAGCTGTTTTTT. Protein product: CTSSQVVAGSTGELFF.

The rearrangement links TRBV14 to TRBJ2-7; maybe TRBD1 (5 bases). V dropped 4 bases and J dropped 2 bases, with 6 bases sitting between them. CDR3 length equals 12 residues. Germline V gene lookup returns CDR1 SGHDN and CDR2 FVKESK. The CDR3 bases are TGTGCCAGCAGCCCAGGGCCCTACGAGCAGTACTTC. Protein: CASSPGPYEQYF.

This CDR3 is CSVEGLASRDTQYF. CDR3 coding DNA: TGCAGCGTTGAAGGACTAGCATCTAGAGATACGCAGTATTTT. The chain is built from TRBV29-1 and TRBJ2-3; 7 bases align to TRBD2. CDR1 and CDR2 (germline): SQVTM, ANQGSEA. With V trimmed by 1 base and J by 5 bases, 6 bases remained unmatched. The CDR3 length is 14 residues.

Here the CDR3 DNA reads TGTGCCAGCAGTTTATCCAGGGTGGATGGACAAGAGACCCAGTACTTC. Amino acids: CASSLSRVDGQETQYF. The V call is TRBV28, the J call TRBJ2-5; TRBD1 might be the D (5 bases). The V gene lost 1 base and the J gene lost 2 bases, with 14 bases spanning the gap. CDR1 MDHEN and CDR2 SYDVKM come from the germline V gene. CDR3 size: 16 residues.

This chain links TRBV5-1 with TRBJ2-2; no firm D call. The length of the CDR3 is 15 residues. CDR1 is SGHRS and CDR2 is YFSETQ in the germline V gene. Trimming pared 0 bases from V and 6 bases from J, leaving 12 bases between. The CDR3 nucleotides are TGCGCCAGCAGCTTGGATGGCGGCTTCTCCGGGGAGCTGTTTTTT. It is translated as CASSLDGGFSGELFF.

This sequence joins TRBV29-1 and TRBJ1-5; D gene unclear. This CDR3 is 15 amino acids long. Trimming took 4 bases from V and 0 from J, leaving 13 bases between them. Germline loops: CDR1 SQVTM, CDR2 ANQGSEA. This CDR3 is CSVVLAEYSNQPQHF. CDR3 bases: TGCAGCGTTGTCCTGGCAGAGTATAGCAATCAGCCCCAGCATTTT.